The source of this T cell receptor beta chain is a study of cytomegalovirus exposure and HLA in healthy donors. Overall study: Of all 370 or so donors who were genotyped, under 90% belonged to the Caucasian-associated ancestry cluster.

The PCR was carried out with 60 Vbeta primers and 13 Jbeta primers. Profiling relied on immunoSEQ multiplex PCR, and the TCRdb table lists in-frame clones only, not all of them. The sample includes some 71,000 clones, 60% to 70% of them seen just once. V lost 0 bases to trimming and J lost 8 bases, with 14 bases between them. The CDR3 spans 14 residues. In germline, CDR1 is SGHRS, CDR2 YFSETQ. Nominally healthy donors were sampled, though unrecorded immune exposures were likely. About this clone: Its antigen is not known.

Study observations and caveats: Because they were indistinguishable, some V segments, including TRBV6-2 and TRBV6-3, were excluded. Later analysis identified several of the most significant clusters that appeared linked to common viral pathogens.

This TCR was sampled from a man aged 35-49 years in good health and CMV-seropositive. Material for sequencing was PBMCs. The chain joins TRBV5-1 to TRBJ1-2, with D possibly being TRBD1 (5 bases). DNA for the CDR3: TGCGCCAGCAGCTTGGTGGGGCAGGGTTGGGGCTACACCTTC. As protein: CASSLVGQGWGYTF.